The 28 T cell receptor beta chains reported below all come from one sample, sequenced in a study of CD8 T cells in ankylosing spondylitis. Findings of the study overall: Among TCR beta sequences, a motif of under ten highly homologous variants appeared characteristic of ankylosing spondylitis blood.

TCRdb independently ran MiXCR on the 5' RACE reads; one entry per CDR3 protein. This table has approximately 550,000 distinct CDR3 sequences, 12% appearing once. The antigens of these receptors remain unknown. What was sequenced was blood, either unsorted or a sorted T cell fraction (not recorded which). The receptor source for this set is a male donor with ankylosing spondylitis.

The genes are TRBV7-9 and TRBJ1-3; maybe TRBD1 (6 bases). The V gene lost 2 bases and the J gene lost 5 bases, with 13 bases spanning the gap. The CDR3 has 15 amino acids. The germline V gene encodes CDR1 SEHNR and CDR2 FQNEAQ (reference sequence). The CDR3 is CASSLNSDSRNTIYF. The CDR3 DNA follows: TGTGCCAGCAGCTTAAACTCGGACAGCCGAAACACCATATATTTT.

This clonotype has a handful of counts. The V and J genes are TRBV29-1 and TRBJ1-1; D ambiguous. Germline assignment: CDR1 SQVTM and CDR2 ANQGSEA. Trimming removed 5 bases at V and 0 bases at J, with 13 bases between. The CDR3 loop spans 14 amino acids. CDR3 protein: CSVRERYMNTEAFF. In DNA, the CDR3 is TGCAGCGTTAGAGAACGGTACATGAACACTGAAGCTTTCTTT.

The chain has TRBV25-1 and TRBJ1-4; 9 bases align to TRBD1. After removal of 3 bases from V and 3 bases from J, the junction contained 2 bases not matched to a gene. This CDR3 is built from 15 residues. In germline, CDR1 is MGHDK, CDR2 SYGVNS. The CDR3 region has the DNA TGTGCCAGCAGTGACGGGACAGGGTCTAATGAAAAACTGTTTTTT. This gives the protein CASSDGTGSNEKLFF.

This clonotype was picked up a small number of times. The chain links TRBV24-1 to TRBJ2-1, with D perhaps TRBD1 or TRBD2 (5 bases each). CDR3 length: 15 residues. Germline V gene lookup returns CDR1 KGHDR and CDR2 SFDVKD. Trimming took off 4 bases at V and 8 bases at J, with 17 bases between the two ends. CDR3 amino acids: CATSDYTGQSDEQFF. In DNA form, the CDR3 reads TGTGCCACCAGTGACTACACGGGGCAGTCGGATGAGCAGTTCTTC.

This clonotype showed up just a few times. This chain uses TRBV20-1 with TRBJ1-1; possible D gene TRBD1, 6 bases. In germline, CDR1 is DFQATT, CDR2 SNEGSKA (reference sequence). This CDR3 is built from 14 residues. With 6 bases removed from V and 1 base from J, the gap between germline ends came to 15 bases. CDR3 DNA: TGCAGTGCCGGGGGGGGCAGGAAGAACACTGAAGCTTTCTTT. It specifies CSAGGGRKNTEAFF.

The chain carries TRBV5-1 and TRBJ1-1; TRBD1 matches at 12 bases. CDR3 length: 13 residues. In germline, CDR1 is SGHRS, CDR2 YFSETQ. The ends lost 4 bases at V and 6 bases at J; junction bases unmatched: 1. The CDR3: CASSRDRGPEAFF. The CDR3 DNA is TGCGCCAGCAGCAGGGACAGGGGGCCTGAAGCTTTCTTT.

The rearrangement links TRBV20-1 to TRBJ2-1; 11 bases are a match to TRBD2. CDR3 length: 15 amino acids. Germline V gene data show CDR1 as DFQATT and CDR2 as SNEGSKA (reference sequence). Trimming at V came to 0 bases and at J to 6 bases, leaving 4 bases not matched to a gene. DNA for the CDR3: TGCAGTGCTAGAGAGGTTAGCGGGAGGGGCAATGAGCAGTTCTTC. Amino acids: CSAREVSGRGNEQFF.

This clonotype was seen many times. The V call is TRBV10-3, the J call TRBJ2-5; D possibly corresponds to TRBD1 (6 bases). This CDR3 has 12 amino acids. Germline-derived CDR1 and CDR2 are ENHRY and SYGVKD. V lost 6 bases, J lost 5 bases, and 10 bases lay in between. The CDR3 sequence is CAISFDRETQYF. In DNA form, the CDR3 reads TGTGCCATCAGCTTCGACAGGGAGACCCAGTACTTC.

The gene calls are TRBV2 and TRBJ1-1; D remains ambiguous. The V end lost 4 bases, the J end lost 2 bases, and 11 bases lay between the germline ends. The CDR3 runs 14 residues. Germline assignment: CDR1 SNHLY and CDR2 FYNNEI. The CDR3 DNA follows: TGTGCCAGCAGTGCACCCAGGACCAACACTGAAGCTTTCTTT. This gives the protein CASSAPRTNTEAFF.

There are many counts of this clonotype. The chain has TRBV5-1 and TRBJ1-2; D is unresolved. The CDR3 is 12 amino acids. CDR1 and CDR2 from the germline V gene are SGHRS and YFSETQ. V was pared by 0 bases and J by 1 base, with 1 base between. CDR3 protein: CASSLDNYGYTF. The CDR3 bases are TGCGCCAGCAGCTTGGATAACTATGGCTACACCTTC.

This clonotype was observed a few times. This chain's CDR3 is CSAVSGTFVDYTF. The CDR3 DNA is TGCAGCGCCGTGAGTGGGACGTTCGTGGACTACACCTTC. The chain links TRBV29-1 to TRBJ1-2; maybe TRBD1 (5 bases). Germline CDR1 SQVTM, CDR2 ANQGSEA. The V and J ends lost 7 bases and 10 bases respectively, with 22 bases between them. This CDR3 contains 13 residues.

This clonotype was observed a few times. V and J are TRBV3-1 and TRBJ2-1; D perhaps matches TRBD1 (6 bases). Germline V CDR1 and CDR2: LGHDT, YNNKEL (reference sequence). CDR3 length equals 13 residues. Trimming removed 5 bases from V and 6 bases from J, with 11 bases in between. CDR3 coding DNA: TGTGCCAGCAGCTCCAGGGGTTTCAATGAGCAGTTCTTC. It codes for CASSSRGFNEQFF.

This clonotype was seen only a few times. J is TRBJ2-7 and V is TRBV7-9; TRBD2 is a possible D gene (6 bases). Deletions cut 0 bases from V and 5 bases from J, with 14 bases between. CDR3 length: 15 amino acids. Germline V CDR1 and CDR2: SEHNR, FQNEAQ (reference sequence). CDR3 coding DNA: TGTGCCAGCAGCTTAGCGGCGGGGAGTGTGGACGAGCAGTACTTC. This codes for CASSLAAGSVDEQYF.

The table lists this clonotype with many counts. The chain carries TRBV5-5 and TRBJ2-1; D may be TRBD2 (5 bases). The ends were cut back, 2 bases at V and 3 bases at J, with 12 bases in the middle. Germline CDR1 reads SGHKS; CDR2 reads YYEKEE (reference sequence). This CDR3 is built from 15 residues. The DNA of the CDR3 is TGTGCCAGCAGCTTTAGAGCGGACCTCTACAATGAGCAGTTCTTC. Protein sequence: CASSFRADLYNEQFF.

The CDR3 sequence is CASSVDRGPPSETQYF. The DNA of the CDR3 is TGTGCCAGCAGCGTAGATCGGGGGCCGCCTTCTGAGACCCAGTACTTC. The chain couples TRBV9 to TRBJ2-5; the D gene could be TRBD1 or TRBD2 (6 bases each). Looked up from germline, CDR1 is SGDLS and CDR2 is YYNGEE. The length of the CDR3 is 16 residues. The V end lost 0 bases, the J end lost 5 bases, and 17 bases lay between the germline ends.

This clonotype was seen a handful of times. This sequence joins TRBV19 and TRBJ2-1, with D tentatively TRBD1 or TRBD2 (5 bases each). This CDR3 is 16 amino acids long. Germline CDR1 LNHDA, CDR2 SQIVND (reference sequence). Trimming pared 2 bases from V and 7 bases from J, leaving 18 bases between. CDR3 coding DNA: TGTGCCAGTAGTATAAAAGGGCAGGGTCGGGATAATGAGCAGTTCTTC. Amino acid sequence: CASSIKGQGRDNEQFF.

This clonotype was seen repeatedly, ten times or more. The rearrangement links TRBV7-9 to TRBJ2-7, with no clear D. The CDR3 is 15 residues long. Between the trimmed V and J ends, which lost 2 bases and 7 bases, there was a span of 18 bases. Germline V gene lookup returns CDR1 SEHNR and CDR2 FQNEAQ (reference sequence). DNA for the CDR3: TGTGCCAGCAGCTTAAAACGATTAGACTCATGGGAGCAGTACTTC. Protein sequence: CASSLKRLDSWEQYF.

V is TRBV11-2 and J is TRBJ2-4, with 16 bases aligning to TRBD2. V was pared by 5 bases and J by 6 bases, with 10 bases of the junction left unmatched. The CDR3 has 18 amino acids. Looked up from germline, CDR1 is SGHAT and CDR2 is FQNNGV. The CDR3 region has the DNA TGTGCCAGCAGCCGAAAGGGACTAGCGGGAGGGCCAGGAAACATTCAGTACTTC. Translated: CASSRKGLAGGPGNIQYF.

A note on this clonotype: One end of the junction fails to match germline, which may point to a read error. The rearrangement joins TRBV3-1 to TRBJ2-2; D possibly matches TRBD1 or TRBD2 (5 bases each). Germline V gene sequence: CDR1 LGHDT, CDR2 YNNKEL (reference sequence). The CDR3 length is 14 residues. The CDR3 is CASSQGPNTGELYF. The CDR3 DNA reads TGTGCCAGCAGCCAGGGGCCCAACACCGGGGAGCTGTATTTT.

This clonotype was observed many times. V gene TRBV7-9 combines with J gene TRBJ1-2, with TRBD1 as a possible D gene (5 bases). The V end lost 1 base, the J end lost 7 bases, and 7 bases lay between the germline ends. The CDR3 totals 12 residues. In germline, CDR1 is SEHNR, CDR2 FQNEAQ (reference sequence). CDR3 sequence: CASSLDQGGYTF. The CDR3 nucleotides read TGTGCCAGCAGCTTAGACCAGGGTGGCTACACCTTC. Full variable domain (missing parts from reference TRBV7-9 and TRBJ1-2): DTGVSQNPRHKITKRGQNVTFRCDPISEHNRLYWYRQTLGQGPEFLTYFQNEAQLEKSRLLSDRFSAERPKGSFSTLEIQRTEQGDSAMYLCASSLDQGGYTFGSGTRLTVV.

This clonotype occurred a few times. CDR3 sequence reads: CASAKEGERQPQHF. The CDR3 nucleotides read TGTGCCAGCGCTAAGGAGGGGGAGAGGCAGCCCCAGCATTTT. This sequence joins TRBV2 and TRBJ1-5; possible D gene TRBD1, 6 bases. The length of the CDR3 is 14 residues. The ends were cut back, 8 bases at V and 7 bases at J, with 18 bases in the middle. Germline V gene data show CDR1 as SNHLY and CDR2 as FYNNEI.

J is TRBJ2-1 and V is TRBV6-1, with TRBD2 as a possible D gene (6 bases). From germline, CDR1 is MNHNS and CDR2 SASEGT. Trimming shortened V by 6 bases and J by 7 bases, and 25 bases separated the two germline ends. The CDR3 runs 17 residues. CDR3 in DNA: TGTGCCAGCAGCTCCCCAGCTAGCGCGGGAATCATTAATGAGCAGTTCTTC. Protein sequence: CASSSPASAGIINEQFF.

The J gene is TRBJ2-3, the V gene TRBV12-5, with 7 positions matching TRBD2. Per germline, CDR1 LGHNT and CDR2 FRNRAP. Trimming at V came to 6 bases and at J to 3 bases, leaving 3 bases not matched to a gene. The length of the CDR3 is 13 residues. The CDR3 coding sequence is TGTGCTAGTGGGAGTAGCGGGACAGATACGCAGTATTTT. As protein: CASGSSGTDTQYF.

At least ten counts were recorded for this clonotype. This chain joins TRBV2 and TRBJ2-5; D is perhaps TRBD1 (6 bases). V was cut by 3 bases and J by 1 base, with 9 bases left in between. The germline gives CDR1 SNHLY, CDR2 FYNNEI. This CDR3 has 14 amino acids. CDR3 protein: CASSERTAQETQYF. In DNA, the CDR3 is TGTGCCAGCAGTGAGAGGACAGCCCAAGAGACCCAGTACTTC.

J is TRBJ2-2 and V is TRBV5-1, with TRBD1 matching over 7 bases. This CDR3 has 16 residues. Germline V gives CDR1 SGHRS, CDR2 YFSETQ. Trimming at V came to 0 bases and at J to 1 base, leaving 3 bases not matched to a gene. The CDR3 sequence: CASSLARTGNTGELFF. CDR3 nucleotides: TGCGCCAGCAGCTTGGCGCGGACAGGGAACACCGGGGAGCTGTTTTTT.

The chain has TRBV5-1 and TRBJ2-7; D perhaps matches TRBD2 (6 bases). The V gene lost 0 bases and the J gene lost 2 bases, with 18 bases spanning the gap. Per the germline V gene, CDR1 is SGHRS and CDR2 is YFSETQ. The CDR3 totals 17 residues. The chain's CDR3 is CASSLARGGTETYEQYF. CDR3 nucleotide sequence: TGCGCCAGCAGCTTGGCCCGGGGCGGGACGGAGACCTACGAGCAGTACTTC.

This clonotype was counted many times. The chain combines TRBV7-2 with TRBJ2-1; 12 nucleotides line up with TRBD1. The CDR3 runs 15 residues. CDR1 SGHTA and CDR2 FQGNSA come from the germline V gene. V shed 6 bases, J shed 6 bases, and the junction held 6 bases outside the gene matches. The CDR3 DNA reads as TGTGCCAGCAGTTCCGGGACAGGGGGCTTCAATGAGCAGTTCTTC. The encoded protein is CASSSGTGGFNEQFF. Drawing the rest from reference TRBV7-2 and TRBJ2-1, the complete variable domain is GAGVSQSPSNKVTEKGKDVELRCDPISGHTALYWYRQSLGQGLEFLIYFQGNSAPDKSGLPSDRFSAERTGGSVSTLTIQRTQQEDSAVYLCASSSGTGGFNEQFFGPGTRLTVL.

The table lists this clonotype with a few counts. As DNA, the CDR3 is TGTGCCAGCAGCTTCTGGACAGGGGGCATCAATGAGCAGTTCTTC. It yields the protein CASSFWTGGINEQFF. The chain is built from TRBV7-2 and TRBJ2-1; 11 positions match TRBD1. This CDR3 region has 15 residues. Trimming removed 3 bases from V and 6 bases from J; junction bases left unmatched: 4. Germline lookup yields CDR1 SGHTA and CDR2 FQGNSA.